This T cell receptor beta chain comes out of a study of T cells in Graves' hyperthyroidism and ophthalmopathy (dated by TCRdb to about 2019). Some background on the complete study: Peripheral blood was sampled at the time of initial diagnosis, prior to any treatment. To identify TCR V-J signatures that set the groups apart, the researchers used a discovery cohort of more than 95 patients, made up of 40 to 45 with Graves' ophthalmopathy and about 55 with stable Graves' hyperthyroidism. The roughly 90 discovery patients were divided at random into training and test sets in a 7:3 ratio. Prospective prediction of ophthalmopathy was tested in an independent validation cohort of approximately 19 hyperthyroidism patients and around 16 patients who later progressed to ophthalmopathy. After sampling, hyperthyroidism patients received methimazole starting at 30 mg daily, and ophthalmopathy patients received high-dose intravenous methylprednisolone. The paper describes TCR Vbeta CDR3 sequencing of 140 or so peripheral blood samples, made up of 40 to 45 ophthalmopathy patients, 70 to 75 hyperthyroidism patients and 17 progressor patients. Thyroid tissue and blood T-cell repertoires from about 6 Graves' hyperthyroidism patients were also compared in the study.

Overall results and qualifications from the work: During validation, the model predicted progression to ophthalmopathy a median of approximately 6.5 months ahead of onset, with approximately 71% sensitivity and 72% to 80% specificity. Most expanded thyroid clonotypes (frequency above 0.001) were also detected in blood, a finding suggesting that blood repertoires may reflect thyroid immune responses. A model built on a 13 V-J signature distinguished ophthalmopathy from stable hyperthyroidism, reaching 87.88% sensitivity and around 81% specificity in cross-validation and 80%/75% in testing. No statistical method was used to set the sample size in advance, and investigators knew the group allocation.

The CDR3 covers 14 residues, taking in both the cysteine and the phenylalanine. The read is trimmed to its CDR3 DNA, 42 bases read in frame from base 1. Deletion took 5 bases off V and 6 bases off J, with a span of 17 bases between the germline ends. CDR1 and CDR2 are read off the germline V gene (reference sequence) as SEHNR and FQNEAQ. As regards this clonotype: Its target antigen remains unknown. No much larger clone exists at a distance of one base, and base qualities are not known.

Amplification of TCR beta CDR3 regions was carried out from RNA transcripts. The TCR CDR3 was subjected to a first round of RT-PCR using the HTBI primer set and the Qiagen OneStep RT-PCR kit. Libraries were constructed in a second round of multiplex PCR, after which size selection and purification were performed. Sequencing of the libraries was done on an Illumina HiSeq2000 using paired-end 100 bp reads. As for how the authors treated the data: Raw data were processed with SOAPnuke, discarding reads with adapters, uncalled bases, mean Phred below 15, or no exact constant-primer or identifier match. High-quality paired reads were merged with COPE v1.2.5, and unique nucleotide sequences were defined as clonotypes. MiTCR v1.1 was used to align the clonotypes against IMGT TRBV, TRBD and TRBJ reference segments. The analysis included only V-J combinations with a frequency above 0.0001, which together covered roughly 99% of the repertoires. A TCS score was defined as the ratio between F50 (clonal expansion) and ExV (chaos), using BLOSUM62-based TCRdist between CDR3 peptides within each V-J. Welch's t-statistics and random forest reduced roughly 530 V-J features to fewer than 15, which were used in a naive Bayes classifier (R e1071). The public sequencing data were trimmed at Q25 with fastp and processed into clonotypes with MiXCR by TCRdb, which kept only in-frame beta chains. CDR3 protein sequences are deduplicated, and each keeps its most common genes and DNA. The V and J calls come from TCRdb's annotation, not from the publication. The sample table holds under 450,000 distinct CDR3 sequences, of which roughly 14% were seen once. The ten largest clonotypes hold around 7.3% of the sample.

Graves' hyperthyroidism was defined as stable when no progression to ophthalmopathy occurred over 18 months of follow-up. Hyperthyroidism patients were aged 18 to 65 years and newly diagnosed, with disease duration of less than 2 months. Patients with uncontrolled infections, other autoimmune diseases, pregnancy or lactation were excluded. Diagnoses were based on clinical symptoms, serum thyroxine and TRAb, thyroid ultrasound and orbital computed tomography. PBMCs were separated from 8 to 10 ml of fresh peripheral blood using Ficoll-Paque density gradient centrifugation. Total RNA was extracted using Trizol reagent, and RNA quality was assessed on an Agilent 2100 Bioanalyzer.

This receptor was identified in a woman under 30 with Graves' hyperthyroidism. Sequencing was carried out using blood. The sequence is built from TRBV7-9 and TRBJ2-7; the D gene cannot be resolved beyond TRBD1 or TRBD2, each matching 5 bases. The CDR3 protein sequence reads: CASSKWDGNCEQYF. The nucleotides are TGTGCCAGCAGCAAATGGGACGGAAACTGCGAGCAGTACTTC.